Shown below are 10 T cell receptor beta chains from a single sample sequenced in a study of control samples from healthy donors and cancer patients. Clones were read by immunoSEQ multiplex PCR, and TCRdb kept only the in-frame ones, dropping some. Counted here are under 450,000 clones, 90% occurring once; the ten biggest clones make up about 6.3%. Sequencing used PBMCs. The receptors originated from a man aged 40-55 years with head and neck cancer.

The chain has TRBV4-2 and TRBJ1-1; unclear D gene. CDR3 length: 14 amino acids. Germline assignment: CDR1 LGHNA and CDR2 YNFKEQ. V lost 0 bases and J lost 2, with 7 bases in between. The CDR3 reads CASSQDPVNTEAFF. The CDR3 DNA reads TGTGCCAGCAGCCAAGATCCGGTAAACACTGAAGCTTTCTTT.

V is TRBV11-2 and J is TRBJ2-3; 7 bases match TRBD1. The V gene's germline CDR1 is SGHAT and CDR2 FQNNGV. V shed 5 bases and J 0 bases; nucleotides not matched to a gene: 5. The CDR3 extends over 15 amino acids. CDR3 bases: TGTGCCAGCAGCATCAGGGGGTTTAGCACAGATACGCAGTATTTT. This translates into CASSIRGFSTDTQYF.

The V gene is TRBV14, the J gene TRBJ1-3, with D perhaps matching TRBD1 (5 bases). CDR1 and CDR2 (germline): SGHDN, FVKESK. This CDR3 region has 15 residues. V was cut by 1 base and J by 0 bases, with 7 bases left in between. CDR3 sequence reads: CASSQAGLSGNTIYF. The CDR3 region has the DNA TGTGCCAGCAGCCAAGCGGGGCTCTCTGGAAACACCATATATTTT.

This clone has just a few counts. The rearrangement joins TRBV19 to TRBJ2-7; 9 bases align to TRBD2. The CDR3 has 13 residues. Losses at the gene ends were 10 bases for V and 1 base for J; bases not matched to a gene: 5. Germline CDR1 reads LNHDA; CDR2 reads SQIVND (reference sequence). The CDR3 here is CATSAGGSYEQYF. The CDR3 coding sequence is TGTGCCACCTCAGCGGGGGGTTCCTACGAGCAGTACTTC.

The CDR3 coding sequence is TGTGCCAGCAGCTCCGCCAAGGGACAGCACACTGAAGCTTTCTTT. Its translation: CASSSAKGQHTEAFF. The rearrangement links TRBV11-2 to TRBJ1-1; TRBD1 agrees at 7 bases. Germline V gene sequence: CDR1 SGHAT, CDR2 FQNNGV. V shed 4 bases, J shed 3 bases, and the junction held 8 bases outside the gene matches. The CDR3 consists of 15 residues.

CDR3 residues: CASSQMGLRSSGNTIYF. In nucleotides, the CDR3 is TGTGCCAGCAGTCAGATGGGACTCCGGAGCTCTGGAAACACCATATATTTT. The V gene is TRBV6-6, the J gene TRBJ1-3; D possibly corresponds to TRBD1 (5 bases). Germline lookup yields CDR1 MNHNY and CDR2 SVGAGI (reference sequence). This CDR3 spans 17 amino acids. Trimming cost V 5 bases and J 0 bases, with 17 bases left between them.

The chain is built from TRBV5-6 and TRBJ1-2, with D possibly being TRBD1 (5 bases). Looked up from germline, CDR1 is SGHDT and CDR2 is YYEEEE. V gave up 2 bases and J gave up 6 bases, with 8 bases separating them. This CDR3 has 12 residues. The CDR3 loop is CASSFMGDGYTF. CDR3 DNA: TGTGCCAGCAGCTTCATGGGGGATGGCTACACCTTC.

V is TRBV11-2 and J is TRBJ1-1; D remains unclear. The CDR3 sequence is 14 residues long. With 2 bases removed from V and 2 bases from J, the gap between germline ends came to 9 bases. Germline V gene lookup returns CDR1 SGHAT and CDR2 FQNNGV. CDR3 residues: CASSLSAENTEAFF. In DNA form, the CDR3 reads TGTGCCAGCAGCTTATCGGCGGAAAACACTGAAGCTTTCTTT.

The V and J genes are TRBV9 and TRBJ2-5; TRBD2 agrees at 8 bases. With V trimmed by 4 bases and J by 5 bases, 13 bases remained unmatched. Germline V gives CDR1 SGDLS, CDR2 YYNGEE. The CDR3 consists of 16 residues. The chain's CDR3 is CASSLNTGTRLETQYF. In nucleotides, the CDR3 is TGTGCCAGCAGCTTAAATACCGGGACTAGGCTCGAGACCCAGTACTTC.

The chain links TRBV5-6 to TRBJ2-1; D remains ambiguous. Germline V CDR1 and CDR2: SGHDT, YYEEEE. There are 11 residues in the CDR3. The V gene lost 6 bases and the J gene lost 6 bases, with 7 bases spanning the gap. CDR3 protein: CASTQRNEQFF. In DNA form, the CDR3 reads TGTGCCAGCACCCAACGCAATGAGCAGTTCTTC.